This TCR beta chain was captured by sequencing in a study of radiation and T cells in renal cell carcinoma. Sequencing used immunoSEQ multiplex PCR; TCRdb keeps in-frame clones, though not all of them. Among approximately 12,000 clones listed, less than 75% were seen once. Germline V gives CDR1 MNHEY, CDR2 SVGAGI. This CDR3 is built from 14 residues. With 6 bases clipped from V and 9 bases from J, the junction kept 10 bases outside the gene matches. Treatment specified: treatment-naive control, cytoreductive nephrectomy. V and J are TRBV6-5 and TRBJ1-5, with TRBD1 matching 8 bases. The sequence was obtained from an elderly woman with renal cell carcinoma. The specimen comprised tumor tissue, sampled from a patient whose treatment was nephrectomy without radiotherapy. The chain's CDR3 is CASSQGQAERPQHF. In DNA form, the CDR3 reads TGTGCCAGCAGCCAGGGACAGGCGGAAAGGCCCCAGCATTTT.